This is a list of T cell receptor beta chains from one sample in a study of shared clonotypes between healthy human individuals. The repertoire was sequenced with immunoSEQ multiplex PCR; TCRdb's copy has only in-frame clones and lacks some. This sample yields over 2,000,000 clones, of which around 93% are seen a single time; approximately 1.7% belongs to the top ten. The sample was naive CD8+ T cells from PBMCs. All receptors come from a young man in good health. Some clones in this sample may be carry-over from other donors' samples. Each CDR3 is given with its conserved first and last residue. A D gene is named only where the DNA matches it firmly. Clone size is stated in some rows and not others, as once, few, many or a class when expanded.

clone_size	v_call	j_call	d_call	cdr3_aa	cdr3_nt
NA	TRBV5-4	TRBJ2-7	NA	CASTGWGERAYEQYF	TGTGCCAGCACGGGGTGGGGGGAGAGAGCCTACGAGCAGTACTTC
once	TRBV12-5	TRBJ2-1	TRBD2	CASGGPGLAANEQFF	TGTGCTAGTGGTGGGCCGGGACTAGCGGCCAATGAGCAGTTCTTC
NA	TRBV7-6	TRBJ2-1	NA	CASSWQGTPGRNEQFF	TGTGCCAGCAGCTGGCAGGGGACTCCCGGACGGAATGAGCAGTTCTTC
NA	TRBV28	TRBJ2-2	NA	CASSLPDSYTGELFF	TGTGCCAGCAGTTTGCCGGACAGTTACACCGGGGAGCTGTTTTTT
NA	TRBV30	TRBJ1-4	TRBD1	CAWSIGGAVWEKLFF	TGTGCCTGGAGTATAGGGGGCGCAGTATGGGAAAAACTGTTTTTT
once	TRBV9	TRBJ2-7	NA	CASSVGGGGTYEQYF	TGTGCCAGCAGCGTAGGAGGTGGGGGGACCTACGAGCAGTACTTC
NA	TRBV7-2	TRBJ2-1	TRBD2	CASSLAGGPYNEQFF	TGTGCCAGCAGCCTAGCGGGAGGGCCTTACAATGAGCAGTTCTTC
NA	TRBV4-3	TRBJ2-7	NA	CASSQEVRDSIWEQYF	TGCGCCAGCAGCCAAGAAGTTCGGGACTCCATCTGGGAGCAGTACTTC
NA	TRBV7-8	TRBJ1-1	NA	CASSLDTDPMNTEAFF	TGTGCCAGCAGCTTAGATACAGACCCTATGAACACTGAAGCTTTCTTT
NA	TRBV13	TRBJ2-5	TRBD1	CASTTRGRETQYF	TGTGCCAGCACAACCAGGGGGCGAGAGACCCAGTACTTC
NA	TRBV7-9	TRBJ2-1	NA	CASSDGTYYNEQFF	TGTGCCAGCAGCGACGGGACGTATTACAATGAGCAGTTCTTC
NA	TRBV29-1	TRBJ2-1	NA	CSVEYGWGDEQFF	TGCAGCGTTGAATACGGGTGGGGGGATGAGCAGTTCTTC
once	TRBV5-1	TRBJ2-3	NA	CASSLGGGTDTQYF	TGCGCCAGCAGCTTGGGTGGGGGTACAGATACGCAGTATTTT
NA	TRBV7-8	TRBJ2-1	TRBD1	CASSSWTGPGYNEQFF	TGTGCCAGCAGCTCCTGGACAGGGCCGGGCTACAATGAGCAGTTCTTC
NA	TRBV7-6	TRBJ2-7	NA	CASSLEVAGPKTPYEQYF	TGTGCCAGCAGCTTAGAGGTCGCAGGTCCTAAGACCCCCTACGAGCAGTACTTC
NA	TRBV7-8	TRBJ1-2	NA	CASSVWGSGSGYTF	TGTGCCAGCAGCGTATGGGGGTCAGGCTCTGGCTACACCTTC
once	TRBV27	TRBJ2-7	TRBD1	CASSLAGGRSYEQYF	TGTGCCAGCAGTTTAGCAGGGGGTCGTTCCTACGAGCAGTACTTC
NA	TRBV19	TRBJ2-1	NA	CASSWVPYNEQFF	TGTGCCAGTAGTTGGGTACCCTACAATGAGCAGTTCTTC
NA	TRBV7-7	TRBJ2-5	NA	CASQSRAGDQETQYF	TGTGCCAGCCAAAGCCGGGCGGGTGACCAAGAGACCCAGTACTTC
few	TRBV27	TRBJ1-1	TRBD1	CASSIRQGGTEAFF	TGTGCCAGCAGTATCAGACAGGGGGGGACTGAAGCTTTCTTT
NA	TRBV27	TRBJ2-1	TRBD1	CASSPDRGTYNEQFF	TGTGCCAGCAGCCCGGACAGGGGCACCTACAATGAGCAGTTCTTC
once	TRBV7-2	TRBJ2-1	NA	CASSLGTRSSYNEQFF	TGTGCCAGCAGCTTAGGGACTCGTAGCTCCTACAATGAGCAGTTCTTC
NA	TRBV7-9	TRBJ2-1	TRBD2	CASTLGLAGNEQFF	TGTGCCAGCACCCTAGGGCTAGCGGGGAATGAGCAGTTCTTC
once	TRBV7-9	TRBJ2-1	NA	CASEGGSYNEQFF	TGTGCCAGCGAGGGAGGCTCCTACAATGAGCAGTTCTTC
NA	TRBV19	TRBJ2-1	TRBD2	CASSISLAGVYNEQFF	TGTGCCAGTAGTATTAGCCTAGCGGGAGTCTACAATGAGCAGTTCTTC
once	TRBV28	TRBJ2-1	NA	CASSQTNSNEQFF	TGTGCCAGCAGTCAGACTAATTCTAATGAGCAGTTCTTC
NA	TRBV2	TRBJ2-2	NA	CASSPLGRSGELFF	TGTGCCAGCAGCCCCCTGGGGAGGTCCGGGGAGCTGTTTTTT
NA	TRBV27	TRBJ2-7	NA	CASSFDGSGYEQYF	TGTGCCAGCAGTTTTGACGGGAGTGGCTACGAGCAGTACTTC
NA	TRBV6-1	TRBJ2-5	NA	CASRYRWGDQETQYF	TGTGCCAGCAGGTACCGGTGGGGGGACCAAGAGACCCAGTACTTC
NA	TRBV15	TRBJ1-1	NA	CATSRDPEMNTEAFF	TGTGCCACCAGCAGAGATCCAGAAATGAACACTGAAGCTTTCTTT
NA	TRBV9	TRBJ2-1	TRBD2	CASSAHGLAGGNEQFF	TGTGCCAGCAGCGCCCACGGACTAGCCGGTGGCAATGAGCAGTTCTTC
NA	TRBV28	TRBJ2-7	NA	CASSLSASLAEQYF	TGTGCCAGCAGTTTGTCGGCTAGCCTCGCCGAGCAGTACTTC